These 3 T cell receptor beta chains were all obtained from the same sample, sequenced in a study of blood T cell repertoires in COVID-19. Measured with immunoSEQ multiplex PCR; TCRdb has only the in-frame clones, and not every one. The repertoire includes 540,000 or so clones, about 89% of them detected once, and around 7.8% sits in the top ten. The sample consisted of peripheral blood. The receptors were gathered from a woman between 50 and 59 years old with COVID-19, enrolled during active disease.

V is TRBV10-3 and J is TRBJ1-2; the D gene is possibly TRBD1 (5 bases). The ends were cut back, 7 bases at V and 4 bases at J, with 16 bases in the middle. CDR1 and CDR2 (germline): ENHRY, SYGVKD. CDR3 size: 14 residues. The CDR3 sequence: CAINQGEGSYGYTF. The CDR3 DNA is TGTGCCATCAATCAAGGGGAGGGATCCTATGGCTACACCTTC.

The V and J genes are TRBV14 and TRBJ1-2; D is uncertain. The CDR3 is 12 residues long. Germline V CDR1 and CDR2: SGHDN, FVKESK. Between the trimmed V and J ends, which lost 6 bases and 3 bases, there was a span of 8 bases. The CDR3 here is CASSSTDYGYTF. DNA of the CDR3: TGTGCCAGCAGTTCAACAGACTATGGCTACACCTTC.

The rearrangement joins TRBV28 to TRBJ1-4; D unresolved. The CDR3 totals 14 residues. Germline V gene lookup returns CDR1 MDHEN and CDR2 SYDVKM. Between the trimmed V and J ends, which lost 7 bases and 0 bases, there was a span of 9 bases. The DNA for the CDR3 is TGTGCCAGCACTAACCCCGCAACTAATGAAAAACTGTTTTTT. Encoded protein: CASTNPATNEKLFF. The full variable domain, with the rest looked up from reference TRBV28 and TRBJ1-4, is DVKVTQSSRYLVKRTGEKVFLECVQDMDHENMFWYRQDPGLGLRLIYFSYDVKMKEKGDIPEGYSVSREKKERFSLILESASTNQTSMYLCASTNPATNEKLFFGSGTQLSVL.